These 14 T cell receptor beta chains were sequenced from one sample in a study of Ad26.COV2.S vaccination and SARS-CoV-2 variants. Treatment noted: around 19 received Ad26.COV2.S at low or high dose, single or two shots; about 5 received placebo; per-sample allocation not given. Collection of samples fell on day 63 after the first vaccine or placebo injection. The repertoire was sequenced with immunoSEQ multiplex PCR; TCRdb's copy has only in-frame clones and lacks some. The sample includes around 450,000 clones, about 91% of them seen just once. This sample comprised peripheral blood, obtained in a trial of Ad26.COV2.S vaccine versus placebo. The receptor set was obtained from a person aged 18-60 years who received the Ad26.COV2.S COVID-19 vaccine or a placebo.

The chain has TRBV7-2 and TRBJ2-1; 7 bases line up with TRBD2. The CDR3 extends over 17 amino acids. The germline V gene has CDR1 SGHTA and CDR2 FQGNSA. J lost 6 bases, V lost 3 bases, and 14 bases had no gene match. Here the CDR3 reads CASSLGGYREVANEQFF. CDR3 nucleotides: TGTGCCAGCAGCTTGGGAGGGTACCGGGAGGTGGCCAATGAGCAGTTCTTC.

The CDR3 protein is CASSQGSSGRGNYNEQFF. The CDR3 nucleotides are TGCGCCAGCAGCCAAGGCAGTAGCGGGAGGGGAAACTACAATGAGCAGTTCTTC. The chain employs TRBV4-3 and TRBJ2-1; 11 nucleotides line up with TRBD2. CDR3 length equals 18 residues. The junction had 8 bases not matched to a gene; V was cut back by 1 base and J by 3 bases. Germline-derived CDR1 and CDR2 are LGHNA and YSLEER.

V is TRBV5-1 and J is TRBJ2-6; D remains unclear. CDR1 is SGHRS and CDR2 is YFSETQ in the germline V gene. The germline V and J ends were trimmed by 2 bases and 0 bases, with 9 bases remaining between them. This CDR3 has 16 residues. CDR3 loop: CASSLPHLSGANVLTF. Written as DNA, the CDR3 is TGCGCCAGCAGCTTACCCCATCTCTCTGGGGCCAACGTCCTGACTTTC.

This sequence joins TRBV2 and TRBJ2-7, with TRBD1 matching 11 bases. Germline trimming cut 6 bases from V and 7 bases from J; bases unmatched to any gene: 11. Germline lookup yields CDR1 SNHLY and CDR2 FYNNEI. This CDR3 region has 15 residues. The CDR3 DNA reads as TGTGCCAGCAGCGGACAGGGGGCGCGTTCTCCGGAGCAGTACTTC. Residues: CASSGQGARSPEQYF.

V gene TRBV7-6 combines with J gene TRBJ2-2; tentatively, D is TRBD1 (7 bases). V lost 2 bases, J lost 4 bases, and 17 bases lay in between. This CDR3 has 17 amino acids. Germline V gives CDR1 SGHVS, CDR2 FNYEAQ. Here the CDR3 reads CASSLHSEGARTGELFF. The CDR3 bases are TGTGCCAGCAGCTTACATTCGGAGGGGGCGCGCACCGGGGAGCTGTTTTTT.

The V gene is TRBV5-1, the J gene TRBJ2-5; D possibly corresponds to TRBD1 (6 bases). The CDR3 has 14 residues. V was cut by 0 bases and J by 5 bases, with 11 bases left in between. In germline, CDR1 is SGHRS, CDR2 YFSETQ. The chain's CDR3 is CASSLGAGVETQYF. The CDR3 nucleotides read TGCGCCAGCAGCTTGGGTGCAGGGGTGGAGACCCAGTACTTC.

The chain employs TRBV4-1 and TRBJ1-6, with D uncertain. Per the germline V gene, CDR1 is MGHRA and CDR2 is YSYEKL. V lost 4 bases and J lost 1, with 8 bases in between. CDR3 size: 15 residues. CDR3 DNA: TGCGCCAGCAGCCTTCGGACTTCCTATAATTCACCCCTCCACTTT. It codes for CASSLRTSYNSPLHF.

This clone was observed once. The V call is TRBV7-2, the J call TRBJ2-1; D ambiguous. With 5 bases removed from V and 8 bases from J, the gap between germline ends came to 19 bases. The CDR3 length is 15 residues. The germline V gene has CDR1 SGHTA and CDR2 FQGNSA. Here the CDR3 DNA reads TGTGCCAGCAGCCCTAGGAGTAGCTGGGGATATGAGCAGTTCTTC. This encodes CASSPRSSWGYEQFF.

In this sample, this clone turned up once. The chain employs TRBV10-3 and TRBJ1-2, with unresolved D. This CDR3 spans 13 amino acids. The germline V and J ends were trimmed by 3 bases and 5 bases, with 10 bases remaining between them. CDR1 and CDR2 (germline): ENHRY, SYGVKD. CDR3: CAISDGRNYGYTF. The CDR3, as DNA: TGTGCCATCAGTGACGGAAGAAATTATGGCTACACCTTC.

The chain uses TRBV7-2 and TRBJ2-7; D is ambiguous. The germline CDR1 and CDR2 sequences are SGHTA and FQGNSA. CDR3 length: 13 residues. V gave up 2 bases and J gave up 0 bases, with 5 bases separating them. The CDR3 DNA follows: TGTGCCAGCAGCTTAACAAGCTCCTACGAGCAGTACGTC. Protein: CASSLTSSYEQYV.

This rearrangement joins TRBV2 to TRBJ2-7; no clear D. Germline values: CDR1 SNHLY, CDR2 FYNNEI. The CDR3 runs to 10 residues. V lost 8 bases to trimming and J lost 4 bases, with 6 bases between them. The CDR3 DNA reads as TGTGCCAGCGGGCTGTACGAGCAGTACTTC. Translated: CASGLYEQYF.

This clone appeared a single time. The rearrangement links TRBV28 to TRBJ1-4; the D is unclear. The germline V gene has CDR1 MDHEN and CDR2 SYDVKM. V was shortened by 2 bases and J by 4 bases, with 11 bases between the two germline ends. This CDR3 has 15 amino acids. The CDR3 loop reads CASSLPPGNNEKLFF. The CDR3 bases are TGTGCCAGCAGTTTACCGCCAGGCAATAATGAAAAACTGTTTTTT.

This clone was seen a handful of times. The CDR3 nucleotides read TGCGCCAGCAGCCAAGTGACTAGCGGGGGGTACGAGCAGTACTTC. Protein sequence: CASSQVTSGGYEQYF. The V gene is TRBV4-3, the J gene TRBJ2-7; 13 bases map to TRBD2. Germline lookup yields CDR1 LGHNA and CDR2 YSLEER. Trimming took 1 base from V and 4 from J; bases not matched to a gene: 1. The CDR3 has 15 residues.

This clone came up once. The chain combines TRBV10-3 with TRBJ1-1; a possible D gene is TRBD1 (5 bases). Between the trimmed V and J ends, which lost 0 bases and 2 bases, there was a span of 16 bases. The CDR3 consists of 17 residues. From germline, CDR1 is ENHRY and CDR2 SYGVKD. CDR3 sequence reads: CAISESWGGGENTEAFF. The CDR3 bases are TGTGCCATCAGTGAGTCGTGGGGCGGAGGCGAAAACACTGAAGCTTTCTTT.